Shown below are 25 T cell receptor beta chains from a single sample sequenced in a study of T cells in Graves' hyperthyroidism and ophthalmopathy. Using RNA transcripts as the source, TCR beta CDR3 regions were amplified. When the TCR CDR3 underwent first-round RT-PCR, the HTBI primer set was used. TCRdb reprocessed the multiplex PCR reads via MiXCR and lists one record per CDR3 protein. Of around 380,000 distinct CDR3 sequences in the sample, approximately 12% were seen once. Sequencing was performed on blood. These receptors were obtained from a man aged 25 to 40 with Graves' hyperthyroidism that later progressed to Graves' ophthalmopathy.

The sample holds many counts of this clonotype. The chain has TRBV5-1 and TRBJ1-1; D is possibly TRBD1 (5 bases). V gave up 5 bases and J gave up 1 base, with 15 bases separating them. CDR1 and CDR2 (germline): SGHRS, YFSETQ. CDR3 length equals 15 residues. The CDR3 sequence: CASRQGRVGNTEAFF. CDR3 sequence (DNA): TGCGCCAGCAGGCAGGGCCGGGTTGGGAACACTGAAGCTTTCTTT.

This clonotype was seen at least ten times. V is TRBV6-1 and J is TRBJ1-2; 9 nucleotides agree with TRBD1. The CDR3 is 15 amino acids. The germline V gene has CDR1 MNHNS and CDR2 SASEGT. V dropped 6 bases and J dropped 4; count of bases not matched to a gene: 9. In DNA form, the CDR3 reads TGTGCCAGCAGACCGGGACAGGGAAACTTCTATGGCTACACCTTC. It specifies CASRPGQGNFYGYTF.

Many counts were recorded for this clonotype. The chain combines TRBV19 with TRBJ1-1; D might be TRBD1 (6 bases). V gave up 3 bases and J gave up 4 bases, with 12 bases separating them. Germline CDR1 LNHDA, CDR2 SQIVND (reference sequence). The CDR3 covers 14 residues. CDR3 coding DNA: TGTGCCAGTAGTATGCGGGGGGCGACCACTGAAGCTTTCTTT. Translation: CASSMRGATTEAFF.

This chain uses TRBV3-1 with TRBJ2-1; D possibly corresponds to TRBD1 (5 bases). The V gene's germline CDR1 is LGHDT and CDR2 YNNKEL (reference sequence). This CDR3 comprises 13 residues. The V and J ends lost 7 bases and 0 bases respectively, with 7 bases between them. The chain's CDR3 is CASTRGSYNEQFF. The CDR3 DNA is TGTGCCAGCACAAGGGGCTCCTACAATGAGCAGTTCTTC.

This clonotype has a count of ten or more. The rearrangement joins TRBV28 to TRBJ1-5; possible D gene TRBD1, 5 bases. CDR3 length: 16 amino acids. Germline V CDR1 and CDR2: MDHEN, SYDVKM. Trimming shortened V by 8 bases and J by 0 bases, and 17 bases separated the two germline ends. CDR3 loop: CASCFSGTDSNQPQHF. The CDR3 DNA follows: TGTGCCAGCTGCTTCTCCGGGACTGATAGCAATCAGCCCCAGCATTTT.

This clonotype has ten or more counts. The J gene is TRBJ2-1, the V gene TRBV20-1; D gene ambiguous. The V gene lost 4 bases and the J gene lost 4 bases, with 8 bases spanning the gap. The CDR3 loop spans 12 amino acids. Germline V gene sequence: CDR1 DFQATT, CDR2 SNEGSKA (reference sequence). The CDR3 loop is CSATDGYNEQFF. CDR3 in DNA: TGCAGTGCTACGGACGGGTACAATGAGCAGTTCTTC.

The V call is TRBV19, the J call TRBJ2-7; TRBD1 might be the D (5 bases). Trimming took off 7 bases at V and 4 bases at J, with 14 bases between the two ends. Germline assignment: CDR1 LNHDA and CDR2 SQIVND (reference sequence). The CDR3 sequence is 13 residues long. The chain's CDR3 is CASNQGLPYEQYF. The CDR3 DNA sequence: TGTGCCAGTAATCAGGGATTGCCTTACGAGCAGTACTTC.

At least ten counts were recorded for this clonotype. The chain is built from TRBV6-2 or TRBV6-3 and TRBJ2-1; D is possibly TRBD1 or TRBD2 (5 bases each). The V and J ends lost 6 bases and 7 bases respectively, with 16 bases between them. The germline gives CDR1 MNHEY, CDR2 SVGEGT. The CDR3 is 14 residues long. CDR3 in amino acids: CASSGDRWVNEQFF. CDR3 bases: TGTGCCAGCAGCGGGGACCGGTGGGTTAATGAGCAGTTCTTC.

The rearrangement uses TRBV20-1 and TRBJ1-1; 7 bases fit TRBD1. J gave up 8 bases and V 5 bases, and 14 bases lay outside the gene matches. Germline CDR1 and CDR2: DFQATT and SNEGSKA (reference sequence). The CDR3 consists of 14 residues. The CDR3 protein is CSAVHGTAIPEAFF. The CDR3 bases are TGCAGTGCTGTCCACGGGACAGCCATCCCCGAAGCTTTCTTT.

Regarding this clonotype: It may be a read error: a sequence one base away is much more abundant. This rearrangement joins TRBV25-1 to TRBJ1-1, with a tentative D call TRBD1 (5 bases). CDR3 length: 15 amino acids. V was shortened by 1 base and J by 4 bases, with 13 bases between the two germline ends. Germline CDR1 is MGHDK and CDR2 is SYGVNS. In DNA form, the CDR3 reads TGTGCCAGCAGTGAATTAAGGGACCGAATCACTGAAGCTTTCTTT. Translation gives CASSELRDRITEAFF.

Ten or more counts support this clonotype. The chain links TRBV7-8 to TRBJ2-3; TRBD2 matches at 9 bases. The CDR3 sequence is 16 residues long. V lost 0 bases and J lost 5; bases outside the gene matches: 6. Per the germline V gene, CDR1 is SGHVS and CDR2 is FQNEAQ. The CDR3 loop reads CASSLARTSVEDTQYF. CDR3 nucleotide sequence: TGTGCCAGCAGCTTAGCCAGGACTAGCGTGGAAGATACGCAGTATTTT.

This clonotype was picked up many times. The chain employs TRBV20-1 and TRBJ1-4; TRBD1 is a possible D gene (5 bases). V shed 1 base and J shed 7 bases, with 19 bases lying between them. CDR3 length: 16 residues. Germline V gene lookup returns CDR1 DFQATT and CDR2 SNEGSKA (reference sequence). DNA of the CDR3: TGCAGTGCTAGAGCACCACGACAGAGGAGAAGTGAAAAACTGTTTTTT. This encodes CSARAPRQRRSEKLFF.

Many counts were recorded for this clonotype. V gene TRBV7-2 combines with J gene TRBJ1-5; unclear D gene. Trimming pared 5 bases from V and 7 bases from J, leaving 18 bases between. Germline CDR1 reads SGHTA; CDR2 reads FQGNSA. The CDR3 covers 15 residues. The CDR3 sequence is CASSLSYAAEQPQHF. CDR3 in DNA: TGTGCCAGCAGCCTGTCTTATGCGGCTGAACAGCCCCAGCATTTT.

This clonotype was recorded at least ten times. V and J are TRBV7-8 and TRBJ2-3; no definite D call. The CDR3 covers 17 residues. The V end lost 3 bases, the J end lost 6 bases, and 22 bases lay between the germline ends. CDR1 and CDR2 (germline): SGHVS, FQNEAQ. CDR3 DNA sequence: TGTGCCAGCAGCTTTCCGTTCCCGCAGTCAGGTGTGGATACGCAGTATTTT. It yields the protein CASSFPFPQSGVDTQYF.

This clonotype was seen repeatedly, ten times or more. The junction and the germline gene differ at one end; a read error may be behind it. CDR3: CASSEGGQGYQPQHF. As DNA, the CDR3 is TGTGCCAGCAGCGAAGGGGGACAGGGGTATCAGCCCCAGCATTTT. The chain employs TRBV2 and TRBJ1-5, with 10 bases that match TRBD1. The CDR3 is 15 residues long. CDR1 is SNHLY and CDR2 is FYNNEI in the germline V gene.

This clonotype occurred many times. Here the CDR3 DNA reads TGTGCCAGCAGCCAAACTAGCGGGGGGGCCAAATACCAAGAGACCCAGTACTTC. Translated: CASSQTSGGAKYQETQYF. The rearrangement uses TRBV6-1 and TRBJ2-5; 13 bases are a match to TRBD2. The CDR3 runs to 18 residues. Per germline, CDR1 MNHNS and CDR2 SASEGT. The J segment lost 0 bases and the V segment lost 6 bases, leaving 10 bases of the junction unmatched.

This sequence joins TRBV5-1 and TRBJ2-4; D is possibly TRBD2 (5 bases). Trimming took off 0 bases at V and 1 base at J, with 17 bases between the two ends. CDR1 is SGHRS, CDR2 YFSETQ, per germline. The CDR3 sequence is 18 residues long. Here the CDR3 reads CASSLGRYSGRAKNIQYF. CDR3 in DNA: TGCGCCAGCAGCTTGGGCCGTTACAGCGGTCGGGCCAAAAACATTCAGTACTTC.

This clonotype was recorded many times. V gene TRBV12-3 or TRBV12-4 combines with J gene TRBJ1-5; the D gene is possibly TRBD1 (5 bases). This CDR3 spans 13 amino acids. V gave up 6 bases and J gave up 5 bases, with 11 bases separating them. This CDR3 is CASRSDSYQPQHF. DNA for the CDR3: TGTGCCAGCAGATCCGACAGCTATCAGCCCCAGCATTTT.

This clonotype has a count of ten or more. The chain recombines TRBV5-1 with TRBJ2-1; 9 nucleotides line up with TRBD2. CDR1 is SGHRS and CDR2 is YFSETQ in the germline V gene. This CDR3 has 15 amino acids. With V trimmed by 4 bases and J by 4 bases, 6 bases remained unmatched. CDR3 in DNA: TGCGCCAGCAGCCAGGTAGCGGGGGATTACAATGAGCAGTTCTTC. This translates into CASSQVAGDYNEQFF.

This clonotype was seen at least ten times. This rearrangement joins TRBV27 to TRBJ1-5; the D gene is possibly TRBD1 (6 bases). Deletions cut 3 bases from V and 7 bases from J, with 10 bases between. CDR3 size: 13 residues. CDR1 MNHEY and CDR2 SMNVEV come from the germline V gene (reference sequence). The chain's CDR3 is CASSFSGVQPQHF. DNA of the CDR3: TGTGCCAGCAGTTTTTCAGGGGTGCAGCCCCAGCATTTT.

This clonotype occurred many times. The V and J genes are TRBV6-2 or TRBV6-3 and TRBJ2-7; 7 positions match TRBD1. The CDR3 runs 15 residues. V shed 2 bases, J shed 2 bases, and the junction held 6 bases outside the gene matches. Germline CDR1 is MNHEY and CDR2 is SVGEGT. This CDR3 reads CASSYTGTETYEQYF. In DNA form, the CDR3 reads TGTGCCAGCAGTTACACCGGGACAGAAACCTACGAGCAGTACTTC.

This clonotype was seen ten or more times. The CDR3 DNA reads as TGCGCCAGCAGCGAAAGACGGATCTATGGCTACACCTTC. This encodes CASSERRIYGYTF. This sequence joins TRBV5-1 and TRBJ1-2; D is uncertain. With 4 bases removed from V and 4 bases from J, the gap between germline ends came to 11 bases. The length of the CDR3 is 13 residues. In germline, CDR1 is SGHRS, CDR2 YFSETQ.

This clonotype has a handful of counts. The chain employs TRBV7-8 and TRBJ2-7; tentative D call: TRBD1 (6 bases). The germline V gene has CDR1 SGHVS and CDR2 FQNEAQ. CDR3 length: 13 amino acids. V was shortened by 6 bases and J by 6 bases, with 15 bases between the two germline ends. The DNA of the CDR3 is TGTGCCAGCAGGTATAACAGGGCCGGCGAGCAGTACTTC. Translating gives CASRYNRAGEQYF.

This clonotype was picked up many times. The CDR3 loop is CASSLGGTDRKTQYF. CDR3 coding DNA: TGTGCCAGCAGCTTAGGAGGGACTGATCGAAAGACCCAGTACTTC. The chain employs TRBV11-2 and TRBJ2-5; D might be TRBD2 (6 bases). Germline V CDR1 and CDR2: SGHAT, FQNNGV. Trimming cost V 1 base and J 6 bases, with 15 bases left between them. This CDR3 is built from 15 residues.

The DNA of the CDR3 is TGTGCCAGCGGGACACGTAGCTCTGGAAACACCATATATTTT. It codes for CASGTRSSGNTIYF. The genes are TRBV14 and TRBJ1-3; D might be TRBD1 (6 bases). The CDR3 has 14 residues. Germline loops: CDR1 SGHDN, CDR2 FVKESK. V was shortened by 8 bases and J by 0 bases, with 11 bases between the two germline ends.